Described below is a single T cell receptor (beta chain) sequence and its context. TCRdb independently ran MiXCR on the RT-PCR reads; one entry per CDR3 protein. The sample holds approximately 700,000 distinct CDR3 sequences, more than 15% seen once. This entry is derived from a study of response to subunit inactivated influenza vaccine. CDR1 and CDR2 from the germline V gene are SGHAT and FQNNGV. V was clipped by 4 bases and J by 6 bases, with 9 bases between them. This CDR3 is built from 13 residues. The rearrangement joins TRBV11-2 to TRBJ2-2; the D is unclear. The receptor was derived from a man aged 45-65 years who received an inactivated influenza vaccine. The sequences come from PBMCs from blood, collected 12 days after vaccination. CDR3: CASSSVRAGELFF. For the CDR3, the DNA is TGTGCCAGCAGCTCCGTACGGGCCGGGGAGCTGTTTTTT.